This note documents a single T cell receptor gamma chain sequence. This clone showed up many times. Its antigen is currently not known. A far more abundant clone sits one base away, making this likely a read error. Other DNA sequences in the sample encode the same CDR3. Via the germline V gene, CDR1 is EGSNGY and CDR2 YDSYNSKV. V ends up 6 bases short and J 2 bases short, with an unmatched junction base count of 4. From its cysteine to its phenylalanine, the CDR3 spans 12 amino acids. The sequence is cut down to CDR3 DNA, 36 bases in frame from base 1. These data originate in a study of γδ T cells in repeated Plasmodium falciparum infection (dated by TCRdb to 2020 to 2023). Background on the whole study: Malian children exposed to intense seasonal malaria transmission were enrolled in the natural-infection arm and compared with Australian children matched for age and gender. Four controlled human malaria infections were administered to several malaria-naive U.S. adults over approximately 580 days by bites from P. falciparum NF54-infected Anopheles stephensi mosquitoes. Samples from controlled-infection subjects were taken at baseline, just before selected infections, and 21 days after each infection. Malian gammadelta TCR repertoires were analysed cross-sectionally during no-transmission periods and were analysed longitudinally across acute febrile malaria episodes. In the study, the shaping of the human gammadelta T cell repertoire by repeated Plasmodium falciparum infection was examined using natural infection in Mali and controlled human malaria infection.

Library method: multiplex PCR. TCRdb lists the instrument as Illumina MiSeq. Every sorted gammadelta T cell sample had both its TCR gamma (TRG) and TCR delta (TRD) chains sequenced. In the original analysis: Clonotype tree plots, accumulated frequency of the top 20 clonotypes, diversity index (DI) and D75 metrics were included in the repertoire analyses. TCRdb reran clone calling on the public reads with CATT; rows sharing one DNA sequence were then combined. TCRdb assigned the V and J calls; the authors' analysis was not used. A total of several thousand gamma-chain clones appear in this sample, around 3.7% of them only once. The ten top clones hold roughly 34% of the sample. Study-level results and caveats: Because the controlled-infection cohort was small, analysis of inter-individual variability in gammadelta T cell responses was limited. Vgamma9/Vdelta2+ TCR repertoires kept a highly stable polyclonal repertoire across time and infection, and many TCRgamma sequences overlapped between individuals. Repeated controlled infections appeared to drive waves of new clonotype selection in Vdelta2-negative, largely Vdelta1+, gammadelta TCR repertoires. Generalizability was limited because the Malian cohort came from a small rural village made up predominantly of one ethnic group. Vdelta2-negative gammadelta TCR repertoires from Malian children appeared more clonally expanded, less diverse and less shared than those of Australian children.

Vgamma9/Vdelta2+ and Vdelta2-negative gammadelta T cell populations were flow-sorted from peripheral blood mononuclear cells for bulk TCR repertoire analysis. The TCR comes from a pool of human donors (malaria-infected and uninfected, not separated). The sequenced sample was gamma-delta T cells from blood. The chain is made from TRGV2 and TRGJ1 or TRGJ2. The CDR3 reads as follows: CATWLDYYKKLF. In nucleotides, the sequence is TGTGCCACCTGGCTAGATTATTATAAGAAACTCTTT.